The rows below give T cell receptor beta chains drawn from one sample of a study of cytomegalovirus exposure and HLA in healthy donors. Some clones are missing from TCRdb's copy, which holds only in-frame ones; the method was immunoSEQ multiplex PCR. The profile shows approximately 120,000 clones, 76% of them singletons. Input material: PBMCs. The source of these receptors is a woman between 50 and 59 years old in good health and CMV-seropositive. Both conserved end residues are part of each CDR3. D genes are given only for firm matches. Size is stated for part of the rows, as once, few or many counts, or as a class when the clone is expanded.

>TRBV18|TRBJ1-1|.|.
CASSPGRGARTEAFF
TGTGCCAGCTCACCGGGACGGGGGGCGCGGACTGAAGCTTTCTTT
>TRBV7-9|TRBJ1-2|TRBD1|.
CASSFGTETGYTF
TGTGCCAGCAGCTTCGGGACAGAGACGGGCTACACCTTC
>TRBV7-9|TRBJ2-2|TRBD2|once
CASSPPLAGNTGELFF
TGTGCCAGCAGCCCCCCACTAGCGGGAAACACCGGGGAGCTGTTTTTT
>TRBV6-1|TRBJ1-6|TRBD1|.
CASVRDRGSPLHF
TGTGCCAGCGTCCGGGACAGGGGTTCACCCCTCCACTTT
>TRBV2|TRBJ2-2|.|.
CASKPPGYGELFF
TGTGCCAGCAAACCCCCCGGGTACGGGGAGCTGTTTTTT
>TRBV10-1|TRBJ2-1|.|.
CASSGEDKYNEQFF
TGCGCCAGCAGTGGGGAGGACAAGTACAATGAGCAGTTCTTC
>TRBV9|TRBJ2-7|.|.
CASSAGLAYEQYF
TGTGCCAGCAGCGCAGGACTTGCCTACGAGCAGTACTTC
>TRBV5-4|TRBJ2-1|.|few
CASSFNNEQFF
TGTGCCAGCAGCTTCAACAATGAGCAGTTCTTC
>TRBV7-8|TRBJ1-6|.|.
CASSLVLQAPNSPLHF
TGTGCCAGCAGCTTAGTCCTACAGGCTCCTAATTCACCCCTCCACTTT
>TRBV7-3|TRBJ2-3|TRBD2|.
CASSPQTSGESTDTQYF
TGTGCCAGCAGCCCTCAGACTAGCGGAGAAAGCACAGATACGCAGTATTTT
>TRBV5-1|TRBJ1-2|TRBD1|.
CASSLTGEAYGYTF
TGCGCCAGCAGCTTGACAGGGGAGGCCTATGGCTACACCTTC
>TRBV5-6|TRBJ2-3|TRBD2|.
CASSNLAGESTDTQYF
TGTGCCAGCAGCAACCTAGCGGGGGAAAGCACAGATACGCAGTATTTT
>TRBV7-9|TRBJ2-7|TRBD2|.
CASSRTSGRAYEQYF
TGTGCCAGCAGCAGGACTAGCGGGAGGGCCTACGAGCAGTACTTC
>TRBV25-1|TRBJ1-2|.|.
CASSEWADRGYGYTF
TGTGCCAGCAGTGAGTGGGCGGACAGAGGATATGGCTACACCTTC
>TRBV5-4|TRBJ2-7|.|.
CASSPRTGSYEQYF
TGTGCCAGCAGCCCCCGTACAGGCTCCTACGAGCAGTACTTC
>TRBV28|TRBJ2-7|.|.
CASKGDTTSEQYF
TGTGCCAGCAAAGGGGACACCACCTCCGAGCAGTACTTC
>TRBV4-3|TRBJ1-6|.|.
CASSQGRTYNSPLHF
TGCGCCAGCAGCCAGGGGCGAACCTATAATTCACCCCTCCACTTT
>TRBV5-4|TRBJ2-2|TRBD1|.
CASSVNSRDSYTGELFF
TGTGCCAGCAGCGTAAACTCCCGGGACAGCTACACCGGGGAGCTGTTTTTT
>TRBV12-2|TRBJ2-7|.|.
CASHHQRREPYEQYF
TGTGCAAGTCACCACCAGAGGCGGGAGCCCTACGAGCAGTACTTC
>TRBV29-1|TRBJ2-7|TRBD1|.
CSVTGGGEQYF
TGCAGCGTGACAGGGGGAGGAGAGCAGTACTTC
>TRBV19|TRBJ1-5|TRBD1|few
CASSSPSRTGGFQPQHF
TGTGCCAGTAGTAGCCCTTCCCGGACAGGGGGCTTTCAGCCCCAGCATTTT
>TRBV7-9|TRBJ2-7|.|few
CASSSPGLTWYF
TGTGCCAGCAGCTCGCCGGGACTGACATGGTACTTC
>TRBV7-3|TRBJ1-1|.|.
CASSLMAGGVRTEAFF
TGTGCCAGCAGCTTAATGGCCGGGGGGGTCCGCACTGAAGCTTTCTTT
>TRBV4-1|TRBJ1-6|TRBD1|.
CASSQDWGTDNSPLHF
TGCGCCAGCAGCCAAGATTGGGGGACAGACAATTCACCCCTCCACTTT
>TRBV7-2|TRBJ2-1|TRBD2|.
CASSIKGGNEQFF
TGTGCCAGCAGTATTAAGGGAGGGAATGAGCAGTTCTTC
>TRBV5-4|TRBJ2-3|TRBD1|.
CASSPSGTATDTQYF
TGTGCCAGCTCCCCTTCCGGGACAGCGACGGATACGCAGTATTTT
>TRBV27|TRBJ2-2|.|.
CASSFRGGTGELFF
TGTGCCAGCAGTTTCAGGGGTGGGACCGGGGAGCTGTTTTTT
>TRBV10-3|TRBJ2-5|TRBD2|.
CAISPTSGGQAQYF
TGTGCCATCTCCCCCACTAGCGGGGGTCAGGCCCAGTACTTC
>TRBV13|TRBJ1-6|.|.
CASSLGTSPLHF
TGTGCCAGCAGCTTAGGCACATCACCCCTCCACTTT
>TRBV19|TRBJ1-5|.|.
CATEGAGFQPQHF
TGTGCCACCGAAGGAGCAGGGTTTCAGCCCCAGCATTTT
>TRBV6-1|TRBJ1-1|.|.
CASSERIGYRVGTEAFF
TGTGCCAGCAGTGAACGTATTGGATACAGGGTAGGCACTGAAGCTTTCTTT
>TRBV19|TRBJ2-7|TRBD1|.
CASSPSGTDYYEQYF
TGTGCCAGTAGTCCCTCCGGGACAGACTACTACGAGCAGTACTTC
>TRBV4-2|TRBJ2-1|TRBD2|.
CASSQAGLAGGDEQFF
TGTGCCAGCAGCCAAGCAGGACTAGCGGGGGGAGATGAGCAGTTCTTC